These T cell receptor beta chains were read from a single sample in a study of shared clonotypes between healthy human individuals. The assay was immunoSEQ multiplex PCR, and TCRdb's table has in-frame clones only and misses some. This sample has hundreds of thousands of clones; 60% to 80% occur once, and the top ten carry about 11%. Sequencing input: PBMCs. The receptor set was obtained from a woman aged 35 to 49 in good health. Some clones in this sample may be carry-over from other donors' samples. The CDR3 runs from the conserved cysteine through the conserved F or W. A D gene is named only where the DNA matches it firmly. Not every row has a clone size; where given, it reads once, few, many or a size class.

V gene	clone size	J gene	D gene	CDR3 protein	CDR3 DNA
TRBV30	NA	TRBJ1-6	NA	CAWSRDGDSPLHF	TGTGCCTGGAGTAGGGACGGAGATTCACCCCTCCACTTT
TRBV7-3	once	TRBJ1-2	NA	CASSDTGAGNNYGYTF	TGTGCCAGCAGCGACACCGGGGCAGGGAATAACTATGGCTACACCTTC
TRBV28	NA	TRBJ2-4	TRBD1	CASSPDRENIQYF	TGTGCCAGCAGTCCGGACAGGGAAAACATTCAGTACTTC
TRBV4-3	NA	TRBJ2-1	TRBD2	CASSQTLAPTSGIRNEQFF	TGCGCCAGCAGCCAAACCCTTGCCCCGACTAGCGGTATTAGGAATGAGCAGTTCTTC
TRBV7-7	NA	TRBJ2-1	TRBD2	CASSSGTSVNNEQFF	TGTGCTAGCAGCTCCGGGACTAGCGTCAACAATGAGCAGTTCTTC
TRBV5-1	NA	TRBJ2-7	NA	CASSFAGDEQYF	TGCGCCAGCAGCTTCGCAGGGGACGAGCAGTACTTC
TRBV11-2	once	TRBJ2-7	TRBD2	CASSFIAGRGEQYF	TGTGCCAGCAGCTTCATAGCGGGAAGGGGAGAGCAGTACTTC
TRBV19	NA	TRBJ1-4	NA	CASSRQVGNEKLFF	TGTGCCAGTAGTAGACAGGTTGGAAATGAAAAACTGTTTTTT
TRBV5-4	many	TRBJ2-3	TRBD2	CASSFGREGRTQYF	TGTGCCAGCAGCTTCGGTCGGGAGGGCCGGACGCAGTATTTT
TRBV7-8	NA	TRBJ2-1	NA	CASSSSRVHEQFF	TGTGCCAGCAGCTCCTCTAGAGTTCATGAGCAGTTCTTC
TRBV7-3	NA	TRBJ1-5	NA	CASSLNGDQPQHF	TGTGCCAGCAGCTTAAACGGGGATCAGCCCCAGCATTTT
TRBV13	NA	TRBJ2-3	NA	CASSLRSASRTDTQYF	TGTGCCAGCAGCTTACGGTCAGCGAGCCGCACAGATACGCAGTATTTT
TRBV30	once	TRBJ2-6	NA	CAYSEDSGSSGANVLTF	TGTGCTTACTCTGAGGACAGTGGGAGCTCTGGGGCCAACGTCCTGACTTTC
TRBV18	many	TRBJ2-5	NA	CASSPSTSLGGTQYF	TGTGCCAGCTCACCATCTACTAGCCTTGGGGGGACCCAGTACTTC
TRBV28	NA	TRBJ1-1	NA	CASNLMGTGKNTEAFF	TGTGCCAGCAACCTGATGGGTACCGGGAAGAACACTGAAGCTTTCTTT
TRBV7-6	NA	TRBJ1-4	NA	CASGEGTGSANEKLFF	TGTGCCAGCGGGGAGGGGACGGGGAGCGCTAATGAAAAACTGTTTTTT
TRBV9	once	TRBJ2-7	NA	CASSVDFASGEQYF	TGTGCCAGCAGCGTAGATTTTGCGAGTGGAGAGCAGTACTTC
TRBV18	NA	TRBJ1-1	TRBD1	CASSPDRGEGDTEAFF	TGTGCCAGCTCACCGGACAGGGGGGAGGGAGACACTGAAGCTTTCTTT
TRBV6-1	many	TRBJ2-7	TRBD1	CASSYDRAVYEQYF	TGTGCCAGCAGTTATGACAGGGCGGTCTACGAGCAGTACTTC
TRBV5-4	once	TRBJ1-1	NA	CASSPGGTTVFGTEAFF	TGTGCCAGCAGCCCGGGGGGAACTACCGTCTTTGGGACTGAAGCTTTCTTT
TRBV7-2	NA	TRBJ1-5	NA	CASSPGREQPQHF	TGTGCCAGCAGCCCCGGAAGAGAACAGCCCCAGCATTTT
TRBV28	NA	TRBJ1-3	NA	CASSSRTGRGNTIYF	TGTGCCAGCAGTTCCCGGACGGGTCGGGGAAACACCATATATTTT
TRBV28	many	TRBJ2-4	TRBD1	CASTIRGQAKNIQYF	TGTGCCAGCACCATCCGGGGACAGGCGAAAAACATTCAGTACTTC
TRBV6-1	NA	TRBJ1-5	TRBD1	CASSDMGQVFEPQHF	TGTGCCAGCAGTGATATGGGACAGGTCTTTGAGCCCCAGCATTTT
TRBV2	NA	TRBJ1-5	TRBD1	CASSATGGGQPQHF	TGTGCCAGCAGTGCTACAGGGGGAGGTCAGCCCCAGCATTTT
TRBV30	NA	TRBJ1-5	NA	CAWNVQGQPQHF	TGTGCCTGGAACGTACAGGGTCAGCCCCAGCATTTT
TRBV9	NA	TRBJ2-5	TRBD2	CASSVGLAGQTQYF	TGTGCCAGCAGCGTAGGACTAGCGGGACAAACCCAGTACTTC
TRBV11-2	NA	TRBJ2-1	TRBD2	CASSTRLGSGRYNEQFF	TGTGCCAGCAGCACTCGACTTGGTAGCGGGAGGTACAATGAGCAGTTCTTC
TRBV4-1	NA	TRBJ1-5	NA	CASSQDPNQHQHF	TGCGCCAGCAGCCAAGACCCGAATCAGCACCAGCATTTT
TRBV2	NA	TRBJ2-7	NA	CASSELGREQYF	TGTGCCAGCAGTGAACTGGGGCGGGAGCAGTACTTC
TRBV7-9	once	TRBJ2-2	TRBD1	CASSTGGTGELFF	TGTGCCAGCAGCACAGGGGGCACCGGGGAGCTGTTTTTT
TRBV28	few	TRBJ1-4	TRBD1	CASRTGIREKLFF	TGTGCCAGCAGGACAGGGATTCGGGAAAAACTGTTTTTT
TRBV11-2	NA	TRBJ2-7	NA	CASTPPRGHPYEQYF	TGTGCCAGCACCCCCCCCCGGGGGCATCCCTACGAGCAGTACTTC
TRBV7-9	NA	TRBJ1-1	TRBD1	CASSFVQGANTEAFF	TGTGCCAGCAGCTTTGTCCAGGGGGCGAACACTGAAGCTTTCTTT
TRBV18	NA	TRBJ2-2	NA	CASSRSSSRNTGELFF	TGTGCCAGCTCACGGAGTTCCTCGCGGAACACCGGGGAGCTGTTTTTT
TRBV4-1	NA	TRBJ2-7	TRBD2	CASGEREGRYEQYF	TGCGCTTCCGGCGAGCGGGAGGGCCGGTACGAGCAGTACTTC
TRBV11-1	NA	TRBJ1-1	TRBD1	CASSLDRGDAFF	TGTGCCAGCAGCTTAGACAGGGGTGACGCTTTCTTT
TRBV2	NA	TRBJ1-1	NA	CASSDPDSATEAFF	TGTGCCAGCAGTGACCCGGACAGTGCCACTGAAGCTTTCTTT
TRBV5-1	NA	TRBJ1-2	TRBD1	CASSPRGQGAPGYTF	TGCGCCAGCAGCCCCAGGGGGCAGGGGGCGCCTGGCTACACCTTC
TRBV7-2	NA	TRBJ2-7	NA	CASSLARTPGYEQYF	TGTGCCAGCAGCTTAGCGCGGACTCCGGGCTACGAGCAGTACTTC
TRBV29-1	many	TRBJ1-5	NA	CSVVEQVNQPQHF	TGCAGCGTTGTGGAACAGGTCAATCAGCCCCAGCATTTT
TRBV6-4	NA	TRBJ2-1	TRBD2	CASSELAGGSTEQFF	TGTGCCAGCAGTGAACTAGCGGGAGGTAGCACCGAGCAGTTCTTC
TRBV28	NA	TRBJ2-7	TRBD2	CASSSGVGYEQYF	TGTGCCAGCAGTAGCGGGGTGGGTTACGAGCAGTACTTC
TRBV29-1	NA	TRBJ2-3	TRBD1	CSVLPSRTGSTDTQYF	TGCAGCGTGCTTCCCTCTCGGACAGGGAGCACAGATACGCAGTATTTT
TRBV29-1	many	TRBJ2-2	TRBD1	CSVRGRTDTGELFF	TGCAGCGTCAGGGGGCGAACTGACACCGGGGAGCTGTTTTTT
TRBV28	NA	TRBJ2-7	TRBD2	CASSPPGLAVYEQYF	TGTGCCAGCAGTCCCCCGGGACTAGCTGTCTACGAGCAGTACTTC
TRBV7-3	NA	TRBJ1-3	NA	CAGSWGMPSGNTIYF	TGTGCCGGCAGTTGGGGGATGCCTTCTGGAAACACCATATATTTT
TRBV5-8	NA	TRBJ2-7	TRBD2	CASRPTSGAYEQYF	TGTGCCAGCAGGCCTACTAGCGGAGCCTACGAGCAGTACTTC
TRBV28	NA	TRBJ1-4	NA	CASSLWQANLFF	TGTGCCAGCAGTTTGTGGCAAGCTAATCTGTTTTTT
TRBV28	NA	TRBJ1-1	NA	CASSFPTRNTEAFF	TGTGCCAGCAGTTTCCCGACAAGGAACACTGAAGCTTTCTTT
TRBV7-9	NA	TRBJ1-5	NA	CASSQEGRNQPQHF	TGTGCCAGCAGCCAAGAGGGACGCAATCAGCCCCAGCATTTT
TRBV5-1	NA	TRBJ2-5	NA	CASSPDNQETQYF	TGCGCCAGCAGCCCGGACAACCAAGAGACCCAGTACTTC